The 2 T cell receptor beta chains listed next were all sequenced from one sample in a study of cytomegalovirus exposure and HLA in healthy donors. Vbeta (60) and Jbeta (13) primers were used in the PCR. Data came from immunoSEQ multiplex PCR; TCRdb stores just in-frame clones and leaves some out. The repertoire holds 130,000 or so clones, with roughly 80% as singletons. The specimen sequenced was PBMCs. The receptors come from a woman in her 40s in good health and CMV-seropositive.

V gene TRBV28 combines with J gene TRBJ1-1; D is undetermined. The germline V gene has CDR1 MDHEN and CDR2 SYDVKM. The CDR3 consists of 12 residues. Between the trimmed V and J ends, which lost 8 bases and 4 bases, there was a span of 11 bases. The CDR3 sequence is CASSMGGTEAFF. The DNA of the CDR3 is TGTGCCAGCTCGATGGGAGGCACTGAAGCTTTCTTT.

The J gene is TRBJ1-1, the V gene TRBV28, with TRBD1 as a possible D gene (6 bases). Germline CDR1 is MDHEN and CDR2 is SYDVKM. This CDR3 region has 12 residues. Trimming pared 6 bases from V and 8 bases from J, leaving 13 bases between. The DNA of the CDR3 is TGTGCCAGCAGGGAATCCACAGGGGAAGCTTTCTTT. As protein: CASRESTGEAFF.